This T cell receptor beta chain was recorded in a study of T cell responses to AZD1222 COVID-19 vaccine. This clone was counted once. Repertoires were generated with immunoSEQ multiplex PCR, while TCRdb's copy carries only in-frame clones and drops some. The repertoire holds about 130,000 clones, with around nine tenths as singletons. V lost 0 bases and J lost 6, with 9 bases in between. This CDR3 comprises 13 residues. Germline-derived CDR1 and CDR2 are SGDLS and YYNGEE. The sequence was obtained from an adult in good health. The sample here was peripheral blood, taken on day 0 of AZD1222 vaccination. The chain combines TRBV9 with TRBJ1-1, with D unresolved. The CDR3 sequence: CASSVVRAPEAFF. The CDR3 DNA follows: TGTGCCAGCAGCGTAGTGCGGGCCCCTGAAGCTTTCTTT.